The 18 T cell receptor beta chains given below trace back to one sample, sequenced in a study of T cell responses to AZD1222 COVID-19 vaccine. Here immunoSEQ multiplex PCR was the method, and the copy in TCRdb shows in-frame clones only, minus some. This sample carries around 94,000 clones, 85% of them seen once, and the ten largest clones take 4.5%. Material: peripheral blood, obtained 28 days after the second AZD1222 dose. These receptors originate from an adult who received the AZD1222 COVID-19 vaccine.

This clone was detected only once. The chain is built from TRBV18 and TRBJ2-5; TRBD1 matches 9 bases. This CDR3 is built from 14 residues. J gave up 7 bases and V 4 bases, and 7 bases lay outside the gene matches. Germline-derived CDR1 and CDR2 are KGHSH and LQKENI. The CDR3 spells CASSHEDRGGTQYF. CDR3 nucleotides: TGTGCCAGCTCACACGAAGACAGGGGGGGGACCCAGTACTTC.

In its sample, this clone was seen a few times. The rearrangement uses TRBV6-5 and TRBJ2-1; TRBD2 agrees at 8 bases. Germline values: CDR1 MNHEY, CDR2 SVGAGI. The CDR3 loop spans 15 amino acids. Losses at the gene ends were 5 bases for V and 4 bases for J; bases not matched to a gene: 7. The CDR3 nucleotides are TGTGCCAGCAGTACCACTAGCGGTCCTTACAATGAGCAGTTCTTC. Residues: CASSTTSGPYNEQFF.

The rearrangement links TRBV6-6 to TRBJ1-6; 9 nucleotides align to TRBD1. With V trimmed by 5 bases and J by 5 bases, 10 bases remained unmatched. The CDR3 has 17 amino acids. Per germline, CDR1 MNHNY and CDR2 SVGAGI (reference sequence). This CDR3 reads CASSPGTGWADNSPLHF. DNA of the CDR3: TGTGCCAGCAGTCCCGGGACAGGGTGGGCCGATAATTCACCCCTCCACTTT.

This clone was seen only a few times. The chain has TRBV28 and TRBJ1-3, with TRBD1 matching over 9 bases. CDR1 is MDHEN and CDR2 is SYDVKM in the germline V gene. The CDR3 consists of 22 residues. V trimming: 7 bases; J trimming: 2 bases; junction bases outside the gene matches: 27. In DNA form, the CDR3 reads TGTGCCAGCATGAGTTGGGGGATACCCGGGACAGGGAAAAACTGGGCTGGAAACACCATATATTTT. It specifies CASMSWGIPGTGKNWAGNTIYF. Full variable domain (outside the CDR3, taken from reference TRBV28 and TRBJ1-3): DVKVTQSSRYLVKRTGEKVFLECVQDMDHENMFWYRQDPGLGLRLIYFSYDVKMKEKGDIPEGYSVSREKKERFSLILESASTNQTSMYLCASMSWGIPGTGKNWAGNTIYFGEGSWLTVV.

The chain recombines TRBV5-4 with TRBJ2-5; D unclear. V lost 0 bases and J lost 4, with 4 bases in between. Germline V CDR1 and CDR2: SGHNT, YYREEE (reference sequence). The CDR3 sequence is 12 residues long. The CDR3 DNA sequence: TGTGCCAGCAGCTTGGGTCCAGAGACCCAGTACTTC. It is translated as CASSLGPETQYF.

The chain combines TRBV7-9 with TRBJ1-5; tentative D call: TRBD1 (5 bases). The CDR3 is 15 amino acids. Trimming removed 6 bases from V and 6 bases from J, with 18 bases in between. Germline CDR1 reads SEHNR; CDR2 reads FQNEAQ (reference sequence). The DNA of the CDR3 is TGTGCCAGCAGACCAGGGCTGGGAGGCGCTCAGCCCCAGCATTTT. It yields the protein CASRPGLGGAQPQHF.

This chain uses TRBV12-3 or TRBV12-4 with TRBJ2-7, with a tentative D call TRBD2 (6 bases). The V and J ends lost 7 bases and 6 bases respectively, with 13 bases between them. This CDR3 spans 12 amino acids. DNA for the CDR3: TGTGCCAGCACGGACTATGGGGGCGAGCAGTACTTC. It encodes CASTDYGGEQYF.

In its sample, this clone was seen once. V and J are TRBV7-8 and TRBJ2-1, with TRBD1 matching 7 bases. With 0 bases clipped from V and 0 bases from J, the junction kept 2 bases outside the gene matches. In germline, CDR1 is SGHVS, CDR2 FQNEAQ. CDR3 length equals 16 residues. CDR3 in DNA: TGTGCCAGCAGCTTAGCGTACAGGGGCTCCTACAATGAGCAGTTCTTC. It yields the protein CASSLAYRGSYNEQFF.

The rearrangement joins TRBV2 to TRBJ2-7; D is uncertain. This CDR3 has 15 amino acids. The germline CDR1 and CDR2 sequences are SNHLY and FYNNEI. Trimming stripped 0 bases from V and 8 bases from J, with 17 bases between. The CDR3 sequence is CASSEALLNFWKQYF. Here the CDR3 DNA reads TGTGCCAGCAGTGAAGCGCTTCTTAACTTTTGGAAGCAGTACTTC.

The chain has TRBV5-6 and TRBJ2-7; D is possibly TRBD1 (5 bases). This CDR3 is 13 amino acids long. The germline V gene encodes CDR1 SGHDT and CDR2 YYEEEE. Trimming pared 4 bases from V and 7 bases from J, leaving 15 bases between. CDR3 sequence: CASSADTFTEQYF. The CDR3 DNA follows: TGTGCCAGCAGCGCGGACACCTTTACAGAGCAGTACTTC.

This chain connects TRBV10-3 to TRBJ2-5; 9 nucleotides align to TRBD1. Germline CDR1 and CDR2: ENHRY and SYGVKD. V gave up 6 bases and J gave up 4 bases; unmatched junction bases: 9. This CDR3 has 15 amino acids. Here the CDR3 reads CAIRGGQGLRETQYF. For the CDR3, the DNA is TGTGCCATCAGGGGAGGACAGGGGCTAAGAGAGACCCAGTACTTC.

This chain uses TRBV6-5 with TRBJ2-2; 9 bases agree with TRBD1. V shed 2 bases and J 6 bases; nucleotides not matched to a gene: 7. The CDR3 is 16 residues long. CDR1 and CDR2 (germline): MNHEY, SVGAGI. CDR3 region: CASSYLGQGSAGELFF. In DNA, the CDR3 is TGTGCCAGCAGTTACCTGGGACAGGGAAGCGCCGGGGAGCTGTTTTTT.

The table lists this clone with a count of one. The chain couples TRBV2 to TRBJ2-7; TRBD1 is a possible D gene (5 bases). Looked up from germline, CDR1 is SNHLY and CDR2 is FYNNEI. Trimming took off 6 bases at V and 0 bases at J, with 12 bases between the two ends. This CDR3 comprises 14 residues. CDR3 in DNA: TGTGCCAGCAGGTGGACAATGAGCTCCTACGAGCAGTACTTC. This gives the protein CASRWTMSSYEQYF. The full variable domain, with the rest looked up from reference TRBV2 and TRBJ2-7, is EPEVTQTPSHQVTQMGQEVILRCVPISNHLYFYWYRQILGQKVEFLVSFYNNEISEKSEIFDDQFSVERPDGSNFTLKIRSTKLEDSAMYFCASRWTMSSYEQYFGPGTRLTVT.

J is TRBJ1-5 and V is TRBV5-5; D is unresolved. Trimming took off 0 bases at V and 3 bases at J, with 7 bases between the two ends. The CDR3 is made up of 14 amino acids. Germline V gene lookup returns CDR1 SGHKS and CDR2 YYEKEE (reference sequence). This chain's CDR3 is CASSLGSTNQPQHF. The CDR3 coding sequence is TGTGCCAGCAGCTTGGGGAGTACCAATCAGCCCCAGCATTTT. Together with reference TRBV5-5 and TRBJ1-5, the CDR3 gives the full variable domain: DAGVTQSPTHLIKTRGQQVTLRCSPISGHKSVSWYQQVLGQGPQFIFQYYEKEERGRGNFPDRFSARQFPNYSSELNVNALLLGDSALYLCASSLGSTNQPQHFGDGTRLSIL.

This rearrangement joins TRBV4-2 to TRBJ2-3; 11 bases align to TRBD2. Germline V lookup: CDR1 LGHNA, CDR2 YNFKEQ. This CDR3 has 16 residues. The trim removed 4 bases at V and 0 bases at J, leaving 3 bases unmatched. The CDR3 here is CASSRIAGGSTDTQYF. In DNA form, the CDR3 reads TGTGCCAGCAGCCGAATAGCGGGAGGGAGCACAGATACGCAGTATTTT.

Only one count was recorded for this clone. The rearrangement joins TRBV11-2 to TRBJ2-7; TRBD1 agrees at 9 bases. V shed 4 bases and J 3 bases; nucleotides not matched to a gene: 1. This CDR3 is built from 13 residues. Germline V gene sequence: CDR1 SGHAT, CDR2 FQNNGV. The CDR3 DNA follows: TGTGCCAGCAGCTCGGACAGGGGCTACGAGCAGTACTTC. It codes for CASSSDRGYEQYF.

The V and J genes are TRBV30 and TRBJ1-1; D not certain. Germline-derived CDR1 and CDR2 are GTSNPN and SVGIG (reference sequence). This CDR3 contains 14 residues. Trimming left V 4 bases short and J 0 bases short, with 12 bases between. CDR3 nucleotide sequence: TGTGCCTGGATTTCCCTAGTACTGAACACTGAAGCTTTCTTT. Translating gives CAWISLVLNTEAFF.

The chain couples TRBV7-2 to TRBJ1-1; a possible D gene is TRBD1 (5 bases). The CDR3 length is 13 residues. V was clipped by 5 bases and J by 4 bases, with 11 bases between them. The germline V gene encodes CDR1 SGHTA and CDR2 FQGNSA. In DNA, the CDR3 is TGTGCCAGCAGCCCCTGGAGGGGCACTGAAGCTTTCTTT. It codes for CASSPWRGTEAFF.